The 31 T cell receptor beta chains in this list originate from one sample, sequenced in a study of T-cell memory formation after mild COVID-19. TCRdb re-analysed the 5' RACE reads in MiXCR, keeping a single row per CDR3 protein. The top ten clones hold around 12% of a sample with 160,000 or so distinct CDR3 sequences, roughly 31% of them seen once. What was sequenced was PBMCs or a T cell subset sorted from them (not recorded which). These receptors originate from an adult woman who had mild COVID-19 (a few samples of this study predate the infection). Cell type and time point are not known.

The chain uses TRBV7-9 and TRBJ2-3; D tentatively reads TRBD1 or TRBD2 (5 bases each). The germline V gene has CDR1 SEHNR and CDR2 FQNEAQ (reference sequence). V lost 7 bases to trimming and J lost 6 bases, with 26 bases between them. This CDR3 has 17 amino acids. The CDR3 DNA is TGTGCCAGCATCCTCCCGTTTTCCGAGGGGCCCCGGGATACGCAGTATTTT. It yields the protein CASILPFSEGPRDTQYF.

The gene calls are TRBV20-1 and TRBJ2-1; 8 bases match TRBD2. Unmatched junction bases numbered 9, after V lost 0 bases and J lost 5 bases. The V gene's germline CDR1 is DFQATT and CDR2 SNEGSKA (reference sequence). The CDR3 is 16 amino acids. The CDR3 DNA is TGCAGTGCTAGAGATCCCAGAGCGGGGGCCCACAATGAGCAGTTCTTC. This translates into CSARDPRAGAHNEQFF.

This clonotype was detected a few times. The chain has TRBV5-1 and TRBJ1-1, with D possibly matching TRBD1 (5 bases). The germline V gene has CDR1 SGHRS and CDR2 YFSETQ. The CDR3 contains 16 residues. Trimming shortened V by 5 bases and J by 1 base, and 18 bases separated the two germline ends. CDR3 loop: CASRPLSVGGNTEAFF. The CDR3 DNA reads as TGCGCCAGCAGGCCCTTGTCCGTTGGGGGGAACACTGAAGCTTTCTTT.

This sequence joins TRBV7-9 and TRBJ2-5; D may be TRBD1 (7 bases). CDR3 length equals 15 residues. V lost 0 bases and J lost 7, with 15 bases in between. Germline V gene lookup returns CDR1 SEHNR and CDR2 FQNEAQ (reference sequence). CDR3 coding DNA: TGTGCCAGCAGCTTAGCTACGGGAGAGGGGGCGACCCAGTACTTC. This sequence encodes CASSLATGEGATQYF. The variable domain in full, completed from reference TRBV7-9 and TRBJ2-5, reads DTGVSQNPRHKITKRGQNVTFRCDPISEHNRLYWYRQTLGQGPEFLTYFQNEAQLEKSRLLSDRFSAERPKGSFSTLEIQRTEQGDSAMYLCASSLATGEGATQYFGPGTRLLVL.

Comment on this clonotype: This clone may be a read error of a much larger clone one base away. This chain uses TRBV20-1 with TRBJ1-6, with D possibly being TRBD1 (6 bases). Germline CDR1 and CDR2: DFQATT and SNEGSKA (reference sequence). V was shortened by 5 bases and J by 6 bases, with 17 bases between the two germline ends. The CDR3 sequence is 15 residues long. CDR3 sequence reads: CSAGPSDSINSPLHF. The DNA of the CDR3 is TGCAGTGCTGGACCCTCGGACAGCATTAATTCACCCCTCCACTTT.

The chain uses TRBV7-2 and TRBJ2-2, with 7 bases identical to TRBD2. The CDR3 sequence is 14 residues long. J gave up 4 bases and V 6 bases, and 5 bases lay outside the gene matches. The germline CDR1 and CDR2 sequences are SGHTA and FQGNSA. CDR3 sequence reads: CASRGGSGTGELFF. Written as DNA, the CDR3 is TGTGCCAGCAGGGGGGGGTCAGGCACCGGGGAGCTGTTTTTT.

J is TRBJ2-3 and V is TRBV7-9; 12 bases align to TRBD2. The V gene end was trimmed by 4 bases and the J gene end by 7 bases; junction bases not matched to a gene: 12. The CDR3 totals 17 residues. CDR1 and CDR2 from the germline V gene are SEHNR and FQNEAQ (reference sequence). CDR3 bases: TGTGCCAGCAGCTCGAAGCGGCTAGCGGGGGGGCCATATACGCAGTATTTT. This encodes CASSSKRLAGGPYTQYF.

This clonotype was detected only a few times. The V and J genes are TRBV7-9 and TRBJ2-3; the D is unclear. CDR1 and CDR2 (germline): SEHNR, FQNEAQ (reference sequence). V lost 7 bases to trimming and J lost 4 bases, with 6 bases between them. The CDR3 is 11 amino acids. The CDR3 DNA reads as TGTGCCAGCACCAACTCAGATACGCAGTATTTT. As protein: CASTNSDTQYF.

The chain combines TRBV6-5 with TRBJ2-7; D might be TRBD1 (6 bases). The CDR3 is 14 residues long. Trimming cost V 5 bases and J 6 bases, with 17 bases left between them. Germline lookup yields CDR1 MNHEY and CDR2 SVGAGI. The CDR3 sequence is CASSTTGRGGEQYF. The CDR3 bases are TGTGCCAGCAGTACCACAGGGCGAGGCGGCGAGCAGTACTTC.

The genes are TRBV29-1 and TRBJ2-2, with 14 positions matching TRBD2. The V segment lost 4 bases and the J segment 5 bases; nucleotides outside the gene matches: 3. The CDR3 contains 15 residues. Per the germline V gene, CDR1 is SQVTM and CDR2 is ANQGSEA. The CDR3 protein is CSVGTSGRITGELFF. The DNA for the CDR3 is TGCAGCGTTGGGACTAGCGGGAGGATAACCGGGGAGCTGTTTTTT.

The chain recombines TRBV18 with TRBJ1-5, with D maybe TRBD1 (6 bases). With 6 bases removed from V and 0 bases from J, the gap between germline ends came to 9 bases. The V gene's germline CDR1 is KGHSH and CDR2 LQKENI. The CDR3 covers 14 residues. The CDR3 protein is CASSGTTSNQPQHF. The CDR3 nucleotides read TGTGCCAGCTCCGGGACAACTAGCAATCAGCCCCAGCATTTT.

In its sample, this clonotype was seen many times. This sequence joins TRBV20-1 and TRBJ2-6; D possibly corresponds to TRBD1 (6 bases). CDR3 size: 16 residues. Trimming pared 3 bases from V and 0 bases from J, leaving 12 bases between. Germline V CDR1 and CDR2: DFQATT, SNEGSKA (reference sequence). CDR3 in amino acids: CSASRGGSSGANVLTF. The CDR3 bases are TGCAGTGCTAGCAGGGGCGGCTCCTCTGGGGCCAACGTCCTGACTTTC.

This clonotype was detected many times. This chain connects TRBV23-1 to TRBJ2-7, with TRBD2 as a possible D gene (5 bases). TRBV23-1 is an open reading frame whose function is uncertain. Trimming stripped 8 bases from V and 9 bases from J, with 14 bases between. The CDR3 has 11 amino acids. The CDR3 bases are TGCGCCAGCGTCGGGCTCGGAGGGCAGTACTTC. It translates to CASVGLGGQYF.

By share, this clonotype ranks as medium-sized. The chain uses TRBV9 and TRBJ1-5; 8 bases match TRBD1. Germline-derived CDR1 and CDR2 are SGDLS and YYNGEE. The trim removed 3 bases at V and 5 bases at J, leaving 4 bases unmatched. The CDR3 is 14 residues long. Here the CDR3 DNA reads TGTGCCAGCAGCGCCGGACAGGGTCATCAGCCCCAGCATTTT. The encoded protein is CASSAGQGHQPQHF.

The V call is TRBV19, the J call TRBJ2-1; TRBD2 agrees at 8 bases. This CDR3 has 14 residues. J was trimmed by 7 bases and V by 8 bases; bases with no gene match: 10. Germline CDR1 is LNHDA and CDR2 is SQIVND (reference sequence). In DNA, the CDR3 is TGTGCCAGTGCCCCTGCGGGAGGCCCGAATGAGCAGTTCTTC. Protein product: CASAPAGGPNEQFF.

Regarding this clonotype: This likely comes from a read error, as the CDR3 has no conserved phenylalanine or tryptophan at its end. V is TRBV7-9 and J is TRBJ1-2; D is undetermined. Germline V gives CDR1 SEHNR, CDR2 FQNEAQ (reference sequence). The CDR3 consists of 18 residues. V was cut by 1 base and J by 6 bases, with 24 bases left in between. The CDR3 bases are TGTGCCAGCAGCTTAGGGCCCGCCGGCCGGGTTGGCGGGGATGGCTACACCTTA. Translation: CASSLGPAGRVGGDGYTL.

The gene calls are TRBV5-1 and TRBJ2-2; D remains ambiguous. The V gene's germline CDR1 is SGHRS and CDR2 YFSETQ. Trimming cost V 2 bases and J 1 base, with 12 bases left between them. There are 16 residues in the CDR3. CDR3: CASSFSVNLNTGELFF. The CDR3 nucleotides are TGCGCCAGCAGCTTTTCGGTAAACCTGAACACCGGGGAGCTGTTTTTT.

This clonotype has only a few counts. The rearrangement joins TRBV6-5 to TRBJ2-1; a weak D match, TRBD1 (5 bases). The germline gives CDR1 MNHEY, CDR2 SVGAGI. The CDR3 is 11 residues long. With 6 bases removed from V and 9 bases from J, the gap between germline ends came to 9 bases. The CDR3 sequence is CASSADSEQFF. CDR3 sequence (DNA): TGTGCCAGCAGCGCAGACAGTGAGCAGTTCTTC.

This chain connects TRBV5-6 to TRBJ2-3, with a tentative D call TRBD2 (6 bases). CDR3 length equals 16 residues. V was clipped by 3 bases and J by 5 bases, with 19 bases between them. Germline assignment: CDR1 SGHDT and CDR2 YYEEEE. CDR3 sequence (DNA): TGTGCCAGCAGCTACATCCGGGACTTCCCCGGAGATACGCAGTATTTT. Translating gives CASSYIRDFPGDTQYF.

There are many counts of this clonotype. The genes are TRBV4-1 and TRBJ1-5, with 7 bases that match TRBD1. Per the germline V gene, CDR1 is MGHRA and CDR2 is YSYEKL. The CDR3 has 17 amino acids. The ends lost 1 base at V and 3 bases at J; junction bases unmatched: 9. CDR3 residues: CASSQAPYRGVNQPQHF. Here the CDR3 DNA reads TGCGCCAGCAGCCAAGCTCCTTACAGGGGAGTCAATCAGCCCCAGCATTTT.

This clonotype has more than one count but fewer than ten. This chain joins TRBV2 and TRBJ1-2; the D is unclear. The V end lost 6 bases, the J end lost 4 bases, and 12 bases lay between the germline ends. The germline V gene has CDR1 SNHLY and CDR2 FYNNEI. The CDR3 runs to 13 residues. The CDR3: CASRGADSYGYTF. In nucleotides, the CDR3 is TGTGCCAGCAGGGGAGCAGATTCCTATGGCTACACCTTC.

This clonotype was counted between two and nine times. CDR3 loop: CASSLIRLAGGQTGELFF. CDR3 DNA: TGTGCCAGCAGCTTAATCAGACTAGCGGGAGGTCAGACCGGGGAGCTGTTTTTT. This rearrangement joins TRBV7-3 to TRBJ2-2; 13 nucleotides align to TRBD2. V was clipped by 1 base and J by 5 bases; unmatched bases: 7. Germline V gene sequence: CDR1 SGHTA, CDR2 FQGTGA. This CDR3 contains 18 residues. Together with reference TRBV7-3 and TRBJ2-2, the CDR3 gives the full variable domain: GAGVSQTPSNKVTEKGKYVELRCDPISGHTALYWYRQSLGQGPEFLIYFQGTGAADDSGLPNDRFFAVRPEGSVSTLKIQRTERGDSAVYLCASSLIRLAGGQTGELFFGEGSRLTVL.

This clonotype appeared a few times. The gene calls are TRBV6-5 and TRBJ2-2, with 13 nucleotides matching TRBD2. CDR1 and CDR2 from the germline V gene are MNHEY and SVGAGI. The CDR3 runs 18 residues. The junction had 12 bases not matched to a gene; V was cut back by 5 bases and J by 6 bases. The CDR3 DNA is TGTGCCAGCAGTCAAACTAGCGGGGGGGCCCTTTTTGCCGGGGAGCTGTTTTTT. Its translation: CASSQTSGGALFAGELFF.

The chain joins TRBV24-1 to TRBJ2-3; D may match TRBD1 or TRBD2 (6 bases each). Trimming cost V 0 bases and J 2 bases, with 11 bases left between them. This CDR3 has 16 amino acids. Germline CDR1 KGHDR, CDR2 SFDVKD. Written as DNA, the CDR3 is TGTGCCACCAGTGATTTGCGAGGGGGGATCACAGATACGCAGTATTTT. This gives the protein CATSDLRGGITDTQYF.

This clonotype was observed a handful of times. The rearrangement links TRBV7-2 to TRBJ2-1; 9 positions match TRBD2. The V gene's germline CDR1 is SGHTA and CDR2 FQGNSA. The CDR3 spans 15 residues. V dropped 3 bases and J dropped 6; count of bases not matched to a gene: 6. In nucleotides, the CDR3 is TGTGCCAGCAGCTTTGGAGCGGGAGGCCCCAATGAGCAGTTCTTC. Amino acid sequence: CASSFGAGGPNEQFF.

CDR3 residues: CASSLGGGWDPQYF. The CDR3 coding sequence is TGTGCCAGCAGTTTAGGCGGGGGGTGGGATCCGCAGTATTTT. The rearrangement uses TRBV12-3 or TRBV12-4 and TRBJ2-3; 8 bases fit TRBD2. The CDR3 is made up of 14 amino acids. The J segment lost 10 bases and the V segment lost 1 base, leaving 7 bases of the junction unmatched.

This chain links TRBV9 with TRBJ2-4, with a possible D match to TRBD2 (6 bases). CDR3 length: 15 amino acids. The germline gives CDR1 SGDLS, CDR2 YYNGEE. V was shortened by 3 bases and J by 2 bases, with 12 bases between the two germline ends. CDR3 in amino acids: CASSEWGESKNIQYF. For the CDR3, the DNA is TGTGCCAGCAGCGAATGGGGGGAGTCCAAAAACATTCAGTACTTC.

The table lists this clonotype with a few counts. The chain carries TRBV27 and TRBJ2-1, with TRBD1 as a possible D gene (6 bases). Germline V gene data show CDR1 as MNHEY and CDR2 as SMNVEV (reference sequence). There are 14 residues in the CDR3. The V gene lost 3 bases and the J gene lost 4 bases, with 10 bases spanning the gap. In nucleotides, the CDR3 is TGTGCCAGCAGTTTCGCCAGGGGATACAATGAGCAGTTCTTC. As protein: CASSFARGYNEQFF.

The rearrangement uses TRBV14 and TRBJ2-3; D gene unclear. V dropped 6 bases and J dropped 0 bases, with 13 bases sitting between them. The CDR3 totals 15 residues. The germline V gene encodes CDR1 SGHDN and CDR2 FVKESK. The CDR3 spells CASRIGGSSTDTQYF. DNA of the CDR3: TGTGCCAGCAGAATCGGCGGTTCTAGCACAGATACGCAGTATTTT. The full variable domain, in which reference TRBV14 and TRBJ2-3 provide the parts outside the CDR3, is EAGVTQFPSHSVIEKGQTVTLRCDPISGHDNLYWYRRVMGKEIKFLLHFVKESKQDESGMPNNRFLAERTGGTYSTLKVQPAELEDSGVYFCASRIGGSSTDTQYFGPGTRLTVL.

This chain links TRBV4-2 with TRBJ2-1; TRBD1 or TRBD2 may be the D gene (5 bases each). This CDR3 has 15 amino acids. CDR1 is LGHNA and CDR2 is YNFKEQ in the germline V gene. Trimming pared 4 bases from V and 9 bases from J, leaving 19 bases between. The CDR3 sequence: CASSPKGSPGGEQFF. Written as DNA, the CDR3 is TGTGCCAGCAGCCCCAAGGGAAGCCCTGGGGGTGAGCAGTTCTTC.

The chain combines TRBV30 with TRBJ1-5, with D perhaps TRBD1 (6 bases). The CDR3 sequence is 15 residues long. CDR1 is GTSNPN, CDR2 SVGIG, per germline (reference sequence). The germline V and J ends were trimmed by 2 bases and 0 bases, with 11 bases remaining between them. The chain's CDR3 is CAWSPGTNSNQPQHF. The CDR3 region has the DNA TGTGCCTGGAGTCCCGGGACAAATAGCAATCAGCCCCAGCATTTT.